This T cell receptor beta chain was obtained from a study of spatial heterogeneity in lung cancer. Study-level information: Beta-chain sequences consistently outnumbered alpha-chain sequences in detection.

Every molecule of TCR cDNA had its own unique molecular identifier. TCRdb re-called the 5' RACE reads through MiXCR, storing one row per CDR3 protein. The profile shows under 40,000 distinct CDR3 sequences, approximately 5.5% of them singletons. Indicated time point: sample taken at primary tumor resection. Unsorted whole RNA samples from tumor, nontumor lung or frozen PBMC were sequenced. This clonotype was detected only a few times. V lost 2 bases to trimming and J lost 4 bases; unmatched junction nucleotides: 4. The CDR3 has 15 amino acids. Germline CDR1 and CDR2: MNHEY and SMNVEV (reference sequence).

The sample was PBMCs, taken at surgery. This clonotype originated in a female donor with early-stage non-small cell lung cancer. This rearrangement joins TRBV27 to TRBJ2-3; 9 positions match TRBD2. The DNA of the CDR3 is TGTGCCAGCAGTTTAAGCGGGGGGATCCCAGATACGCAGTATTTT. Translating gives CASSLSGGIPDTQYF.